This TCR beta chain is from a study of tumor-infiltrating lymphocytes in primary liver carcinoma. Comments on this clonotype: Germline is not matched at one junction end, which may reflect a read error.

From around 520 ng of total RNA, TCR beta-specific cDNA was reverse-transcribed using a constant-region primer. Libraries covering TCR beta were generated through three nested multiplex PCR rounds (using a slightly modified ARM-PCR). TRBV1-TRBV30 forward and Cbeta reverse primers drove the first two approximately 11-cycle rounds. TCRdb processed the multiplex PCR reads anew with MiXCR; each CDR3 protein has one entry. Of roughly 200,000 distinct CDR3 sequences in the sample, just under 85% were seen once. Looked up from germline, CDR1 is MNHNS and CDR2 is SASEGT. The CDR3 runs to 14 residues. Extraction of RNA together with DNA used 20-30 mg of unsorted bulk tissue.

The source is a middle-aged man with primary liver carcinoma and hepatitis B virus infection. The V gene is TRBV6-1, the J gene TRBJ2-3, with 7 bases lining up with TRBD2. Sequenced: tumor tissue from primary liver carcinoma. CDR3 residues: CVSGLVGETYTQYF. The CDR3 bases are TGTGTCAGCGGACTAGTGGGAGAAACATATACGCAGTATTTT.